This TCR beta chain comes out of a study of identical twins. MiXCR, run by TCRdb on the 5' RACE reads, gives a single entry per CDR3 protein. Of fewer than 800,000 distinct CDR3 sequences listed, under 8.5% are singletons. There are 15 residues in the CDR3. The germline V gene has CDR1 SGHRS and CDR2 YFSETQ. The V end lost 0 bases, the J end lost 3 bases, and 13 bases lay between the germline ends. At least ten counts were recorded for this clonotype. Its matching antigen is unknown. Study outcomes and limitations: Recombination models fit unrelated individuals' TCR alpha sharing but underestimated twins'.

A further study also used this sample, focusing on yellow fever vaccine responses in identical twins.

The sequenced material came from PBMCs. This receptor was obtained from a woman in her late teens or twenties in good health. The chain employs TRBV5-1 and TRBJ2-7; TRBD1 or TRBD2 may be the D gene (5 bases each). The CDR3 nucleotides are TGCGCCAGCAGCTTGGCCTTGATGGGGGACTACGAGCAGTACTTC. Translating gives CASSLALMGDYEQYF.